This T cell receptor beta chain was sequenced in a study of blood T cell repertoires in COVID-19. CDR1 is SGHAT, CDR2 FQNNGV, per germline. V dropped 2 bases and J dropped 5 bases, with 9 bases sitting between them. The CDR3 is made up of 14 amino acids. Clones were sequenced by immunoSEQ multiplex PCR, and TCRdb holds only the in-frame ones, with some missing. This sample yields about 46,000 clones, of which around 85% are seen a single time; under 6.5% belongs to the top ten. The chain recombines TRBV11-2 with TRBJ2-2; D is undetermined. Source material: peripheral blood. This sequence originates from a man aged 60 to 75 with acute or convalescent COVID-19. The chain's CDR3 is CASSLLRATGELFF. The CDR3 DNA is TGTGCCAGCAGCTTATTACGAGCGACCGGGGAGCTGTTTTTT.